This TCR beta chain was identified during a study of chemoradiotherapy in HPV16-positive cancers. Study-level results: Only a couple of HPV16-positive patients supplied the functional HPV-specificity definition.

As regards this clone: No antigen is known for it.

The repertoire was sequenced with immunoSEQ multiplex PCR; TCRdb's copy has only in-frame clones and lacks some. The data contain nearly 6,000 clones, 70% to 75% of them singletons. This CDR3 spans 15 amino acids. V gave up 5 bases and J gave up 5 bases; unmatched junction bases: 8. CDR1 and CDR2 from the germline V gene are SNHLY and FYNNEI. The material was obtained from a patient who underwent chemoradiotherapy. This receptor was obtained from a human donor with HPV-associated anogenital cancer. The V gene is TRBV2, the J gene TRBJ2-5; 10 bases map to TRBD1. As DNA, the CDR3 is TGTGCCAGCAGTCTCCGACAGGGGGCGCGTGAGACCCAGTACTTC. Translation: CASSLRQGARETQYF.